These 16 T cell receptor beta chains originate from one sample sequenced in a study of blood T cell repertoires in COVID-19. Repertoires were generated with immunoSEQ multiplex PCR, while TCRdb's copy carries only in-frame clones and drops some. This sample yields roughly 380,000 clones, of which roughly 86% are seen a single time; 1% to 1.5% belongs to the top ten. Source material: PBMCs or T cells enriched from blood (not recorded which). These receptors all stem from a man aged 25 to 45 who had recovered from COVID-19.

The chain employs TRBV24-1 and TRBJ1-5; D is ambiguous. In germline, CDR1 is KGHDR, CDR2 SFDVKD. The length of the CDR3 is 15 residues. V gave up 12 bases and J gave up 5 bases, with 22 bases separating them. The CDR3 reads CAPNQERRRDQPQHF. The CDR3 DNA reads TGTGCCCCCAACCAGGAACGAAGACGAGATCAGCCCCAGCATTTT.

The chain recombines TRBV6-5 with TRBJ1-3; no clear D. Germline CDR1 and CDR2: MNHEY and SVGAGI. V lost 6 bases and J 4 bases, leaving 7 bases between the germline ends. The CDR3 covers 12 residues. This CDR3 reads CASRALGNTIYF. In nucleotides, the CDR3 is TGTGCCAGCAGGGCACTAGGAAACACCATATATTTT.

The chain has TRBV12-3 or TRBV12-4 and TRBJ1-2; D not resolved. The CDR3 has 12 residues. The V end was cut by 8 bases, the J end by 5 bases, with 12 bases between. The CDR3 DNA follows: TGTGCCAGCCGAGGATCGGGGTATGGCTACACCTTC. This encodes CASRGSGYGYTF.

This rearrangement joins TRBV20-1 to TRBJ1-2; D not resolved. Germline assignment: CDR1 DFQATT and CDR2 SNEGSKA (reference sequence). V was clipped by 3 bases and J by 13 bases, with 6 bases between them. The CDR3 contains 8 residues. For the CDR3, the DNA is TGCAGTGCTAGTGTCTCCACCTTC. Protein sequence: CSASVSTF.

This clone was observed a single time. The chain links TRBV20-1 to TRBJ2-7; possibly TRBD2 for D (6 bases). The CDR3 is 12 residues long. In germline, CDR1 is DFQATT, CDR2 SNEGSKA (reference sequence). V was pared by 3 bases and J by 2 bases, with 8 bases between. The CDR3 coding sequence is TGCAGTGCTAGTTGGGGGGCCTACGAGCAGTACTTC. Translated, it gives CSASWGAYEQYF.

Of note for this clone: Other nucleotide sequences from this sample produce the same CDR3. DNA of the CDR3: TGCGCCAGCAGCCAAGTGAGTAACACTGAAGCTTTCTTT. Translated: CASSQVSNTEAFF. The J gene is TRBJ1-1, the V gene TRBV4-1; D is uncertain. The V and J ends lost 1 base and 2 bases respectively, with 5 bases between them. CDR3 size: 13 residues. CDR1 and CDR2 from the germline V gene are MGHRA and YSYEKL.

The CDR3 coding sequence is TGTGCCACCTATCCTCCGGGGGACAATCAGCCCCAGCATTTT. This encodes CATYPPGDNQPQHF. The chain has TRBV6-5 and TRBJ1-5; D may be TRBD1 (5 bases). Germline assignment: CDR1 MNHEY and CDR2 SVGAGI. Between the trimmed V and J ends, which lost 10 bases and 3 bases, there was a span of 16 bases. This CDR3 is 14 amino acids long.

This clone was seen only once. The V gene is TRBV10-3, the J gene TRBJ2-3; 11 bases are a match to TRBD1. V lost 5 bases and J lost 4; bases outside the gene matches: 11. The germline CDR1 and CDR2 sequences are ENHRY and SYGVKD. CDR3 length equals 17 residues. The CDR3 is CAISPPTGTGGPDTQYF. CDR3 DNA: TGTGCCATCAGTCCCCCTACCGGGACAGGGGGTCCAGATACGCAGTATTTT.

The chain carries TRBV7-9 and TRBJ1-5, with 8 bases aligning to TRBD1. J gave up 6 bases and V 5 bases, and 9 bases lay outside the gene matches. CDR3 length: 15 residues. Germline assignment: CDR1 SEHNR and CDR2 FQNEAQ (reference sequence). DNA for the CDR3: TGTGCCAGCAGCCCGGGACAGGTAGAATTTCAGCCCCAGCATTTT. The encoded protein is CASSPGQVEFQPQHF.

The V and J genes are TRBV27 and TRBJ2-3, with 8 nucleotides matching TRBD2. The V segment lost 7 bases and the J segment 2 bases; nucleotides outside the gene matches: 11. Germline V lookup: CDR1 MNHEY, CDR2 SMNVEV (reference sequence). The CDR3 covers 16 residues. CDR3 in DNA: TGTGCCAGCACCTCGACTCCAGCGGGGGCCACAGATACGCAGTATTTT. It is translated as CASTSTPAGATDTQYF.

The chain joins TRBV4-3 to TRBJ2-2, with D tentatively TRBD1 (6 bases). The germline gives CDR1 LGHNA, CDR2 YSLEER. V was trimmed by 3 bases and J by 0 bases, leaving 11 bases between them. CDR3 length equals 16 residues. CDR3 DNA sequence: TGCGCCAGCAGCCAGTTCGACAGGACGAACACCGGGGAGCTGTTTTTT. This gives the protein CASSQFDRTNTGELFF.

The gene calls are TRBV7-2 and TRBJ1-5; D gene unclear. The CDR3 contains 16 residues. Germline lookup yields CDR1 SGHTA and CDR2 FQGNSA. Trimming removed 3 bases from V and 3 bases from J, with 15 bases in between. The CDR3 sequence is CASSFDWLIDNQPQHF. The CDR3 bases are TGTGCCAGCAGCTTTGATTGGCTGATTGACAATCAGCCCCAGCATTTT.

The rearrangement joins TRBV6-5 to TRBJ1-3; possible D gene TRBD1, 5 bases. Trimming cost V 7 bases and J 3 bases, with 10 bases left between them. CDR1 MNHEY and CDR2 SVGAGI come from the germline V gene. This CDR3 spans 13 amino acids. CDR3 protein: CASIGQGGNTIYF. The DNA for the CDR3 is TGTGCCAGCATCGGGCAGGGTGGAAACACCATATATTTT.

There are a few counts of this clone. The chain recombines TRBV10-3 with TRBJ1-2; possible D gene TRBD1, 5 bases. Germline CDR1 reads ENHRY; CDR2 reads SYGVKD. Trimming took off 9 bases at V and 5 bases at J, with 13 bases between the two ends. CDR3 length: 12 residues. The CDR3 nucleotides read TGTGCCATAGACCGCCAGGGATATGGCTACACCTTC. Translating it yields CAIDRQGYGYTF.

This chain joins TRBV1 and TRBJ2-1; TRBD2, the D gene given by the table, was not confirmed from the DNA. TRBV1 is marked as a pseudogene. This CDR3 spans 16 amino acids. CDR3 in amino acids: CTSSQLLSSSYNEQFF. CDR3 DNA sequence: TGCACCAGCAGCCAACTACTCTCGAGCTCCTACAATGAGCAGTTCTTC.

The CDR3 loop reads CASSPALSEETQYF. CDR3 nucleotide sequence: TGTGCCAGCTCACCCGCCTTGAGCGAAGAGACCCAGTACTTC. This chain joins TRBV18 and TRBJ2-5, with no clear D. V shed 3 bases and J shed 3 bases, with 11 bases lying between them. This CDR3 has 14 residues. From germline, CDR1 is KGHSH and CDR2 LQKENI.